The rows below give T cell receptor beta chains drawn from one sample of a study of technical replicates of blood from a handful of donors. The protocol was immunoSEQ multiplex PCR, while the TCRdb copy is restricted to in-frame clones and leaves out a portion. The data hold approximately 84,000 clones, with 98% observed a single time. The sample consisted of T cells isolated from PBMCs. These receptors came from a human donor in good health. Both conserved end residues are part of each CDR3. The D gene is left open where the match is weak. Size tells how often a clone was seen (once, few, many) or the class of an expanded clone, and some rows leave it out.

.	TRBD1	TRBV6-6	TRBJ1-1	TGTGCCAGCACCCCAGGGACAGGGGTTAGAGCTTTCTTT	CASTPGTGVRAFF
once	TRBD1	TRBV11-2	TRBJ1-1	TGTGCCAGCAGCTTGGAAGGGGGCGTGGTATTCGGAGCTTTCTTT	CASSLEGGVVFGAFF
once	.	TRBV4-1	TRBJ1-5	TGCGCCAGCAGCCAGGCTTCAGGGGGCAATCAGCCCCAGCATTTT	CASSQASGGNQPQHF
.	TRBD2	TRBV19	TRBJ2-7	TGTGCCAGTTGGGCGGGAGACCCCTACGAGCAGTACTTC	CASWAGDPYEQYF
.	TRBD1	TRBV6-6	TRBJ2-1	TGTGCCAGCAAAACCCCCGGGACAGGGGGCTACAATGAGCAGTTCTTC	CASKTPGTGGYNEQFF
.	TRBD2	TRBV5-1	TRBJ2-3	TGCGCCAGCAGTTTTCTAGCGGGGGGGCAAGATACGCAGTATTTT	CASSFLAGGQDTQYF
.	.	TRBV7-6	TRBJ2-1	TGTGCCAGCAGCCCATCAGGGGACAATGAGCAGTTCTTC	CASSPSGDNEQFF
.	.	TRBV2	TRBJ2-5	TGTGCCAGCAGTGGGCCTGGAGGTGGCCAAGAGACCCAGTACTTC	CASSGPGGGQETQYF
.	TRBD1	TRBV9	TRBJ1-1	TGTGCCAGCACCGCCTTGGGACAGGGAAATATCCGCGACACTGAAGCTTTCTTT	CASTALGQGNIRDTEAFF
.	TRBD2	TRBV5-4	TRBJ2-3	TGTGCCAGCAGCTTGGCCCCTAGCGGGGGGGCATCGGATACGCAGTATTTT	CASSLAPSGGASDTQYF
.	.	TRBV28	TRBJ1-3	TGTGCCAGCAGTTTAGTTGTCGGGGTCTCTGGAAACACCATATATTTT	CASSLVVGVSGNTIYF
.	.	TRBV10-3	TRBJ2-7	TGTGCCATCAGGGGTTCAGCGGAGGCCTACGAGCAGTACTTC	CAIRGSAEAYEQYF
.	TRBD1	TRBV6-4	TRBJ1-2	TGTGCCAGCAGGAAAACAGGGGAGAACTATGGCTACACCTTC	CASRKTGENYGYTF
once	TRBD1	TRBV5-1	TRBJ2-7	TGCGCCAGCAGCGCCACAGGGGGCTCCCCCTACGAGCAGTACTTC	CASSATGGSPYEQYF
.	TRBD2	TRBV5-1	TRBJ2-5	TGCGCCAGCAGCTTACTCGGGGGGGCCGGGGAGACCCAGTACTTC	CASSLLGGAGETQYF
.	TRBD1	TRBV27	TRBJ1-2	TGTGCCAGCAGTCTTCGCGGACAGGGGGTAGCTAACTATGGCTACACCTTC	CASSLRGQGVANYGYTF
.	.	TRBV5-1	TRBJ2-2	TGCGCCAGCAGGGCGGGGCTCGACGGGGAGCTGTTTTTT	CASRAGLDGELFF
.	TRBD1	TRBV7-2	TRBJ2-1	TGTGCCAGCAGCGGACAGGGGGCCTATGAGCAGTTCTTC	CASSGQGAYEQFF
.	.	TRBV27	TRBJ1-2	TGTGCCAGCAGTTTATCGAGCGGGGACTACTATGGCTACACCTTC	CASSLSSGDYYGYTF
.	.	TRBV6-5	TRBJ1-2	TGTGCCAGCAGTTACGGGGGGGGAAATGACTACACCTTC	CASSYGGGNDYTF
.	TRBD2	TRBV4-1	TRBJ2-3	TGCGCCAGCAGCCAAGATCGAGTGTTTAGCGGGAGAATTTCCCCTAGCACAGATACGCAGTATTTT	CASSQDRVFSGRISPSTDTQYF
.	TRBD2	TRBV7-9	TRBJ2-7	TGTGCCAGCAGCTTAGAGCTGTCCGGGGGGGACGAGCAGTACTTC	CASSLELSGGDEQYF